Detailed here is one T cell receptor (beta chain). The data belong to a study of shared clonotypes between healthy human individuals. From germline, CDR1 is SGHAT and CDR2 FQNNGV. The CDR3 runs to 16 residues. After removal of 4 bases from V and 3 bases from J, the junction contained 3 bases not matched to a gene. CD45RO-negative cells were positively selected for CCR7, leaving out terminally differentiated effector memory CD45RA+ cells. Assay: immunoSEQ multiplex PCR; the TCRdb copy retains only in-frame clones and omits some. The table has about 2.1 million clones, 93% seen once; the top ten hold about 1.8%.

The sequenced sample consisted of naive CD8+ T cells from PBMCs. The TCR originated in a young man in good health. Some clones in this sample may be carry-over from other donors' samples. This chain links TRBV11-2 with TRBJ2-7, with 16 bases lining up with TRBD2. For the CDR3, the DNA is TGTGCCAGCAGCTCGGGACTAGCGGGAGGGTACTACGAGCAGTACTTC. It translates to CASSSGLAGGYYEQYF.